This T cell receptor beta chain was documented in a study of blood T cell repertoires in COVID-19. The overall study: From the United States, Italy and Spain came samples of acute and convalescent COVID-19.

Profiling relied on immunoSEQ multiplex PCR, and the TCRdb table lists in-frame clones only, not all of them. This sample has 50,000 to 85,000 clones; 80% occur once, and the top ten carry 9% to 10%. From germline, CDR1 is SGHRS and CDR2 YFSETQ. The ends were cut back, 4 bases at V and 2 bases at J, with 10 bases in the middle. This CDR3 has 13 residues. This chain links TRBV5-1 with TRBJ2-7, with D possibly TRBD2 on 5 matching bases. This TCR was sampled from a human donor in a cohort sampled during active COVID-19. Sequenced sample: peripheral blood. CDR3 in DNA: TGCGCCAGCAGCGCTTCCGGGGCCTACGAGCAGTACTTC. As protein: CASSASGAYEQYF.